The clone carrying this TCR beta chain was seen more than once but under ten times. The CDR3 loop spans 18 amino acids. Germline V gene sequence: CDR1 SGHVS, CDR2 FNYEAQ. The V segment lost 3 bases and the J segment 0 bases; nucleotides outside the gene matches: 8. These data are taken from a study of blood T cell repertoires in COVID-19. In the study overall: The United States, Italy and Spain provided the acute and convalescent COVID-19 samples.

Authors' analysis steps: Quantification of nucleated cells was approximated via reference gene primer amplification. TCRdb keeps only in-frame clones here, not all; method: immunoSEQ multiplex PCR. Clone size and the V and J calls come from that table; the DNA yielded D and trimming. Found here are a few hundred thousand clones, around four fifths of them singletons; the top ten hold 5.2%. The sample comprised peripheral blood. J is TRBJ2-3 and V is TRBV7-6; TRBD2 aligns across 11 bases. This receptor was obtained from a woman in her 70s with COVID-19, enrolled during active disease. The CDR3 DNA is TGTGCCAGCAGCTTGCGGGGACTAGCGGAGGCTAGCACAGATACGCAGTATTTT. Its protein is CASSLRGLAEASTDTQYF.